The 25 T cell receptor beta chains reported below all come from one sample, sequenced in a study of T cells in tuberculosis (dated by TCRdb to about 2018). The sample's time point, from its label and the paper: new active TB diagnosis, blood taken before or within 7 days of starting treatment. Library method: the immunoSEQ multiplex PCR assay. In its TCRdb copy, this immuneACCESS table keeps in-frame sequences only and misses some clones. Where compared with another copy, unresolved V genes explain less than half of these, and the others have no known cause. The sample table records about 49,000 clones; 90% to 95% of these occur just once. More than 1.4% of the sample comes from the top ten. Source: PBMCs, taken at tuberculosis diagnosis. Receptors were obtained from an adult with tuberculosis.

The chain links TRBV7-2 to TRBJ2-5; D is possibly TRBD1 (6 bases). This CDR3 comprises 15 residues. Germline CDR1 and CDR2: SGHTA and FQGNSA. Trimming left V 5 bases short and J 2 bases short, with 15 bases between. The CDR3 DNA reads TGTGCCAGCAGCGCACCAAGGGACACACAAGAGACCCAGTACTTC. It translates to CASSAPRDTQETQYF.

CDR3 region: CSVVARIAGGSGANVLTF. For the CDR3, the DNA is TGCAGCGTTGTGGCCCGCATCGCAGGTGGCTCTGGGGCCAACGTCCTGACTTTC. The rearrangement joins TRBV29-1 to TRBJ2-6; no clear D gene. Germline values: CDR1 SQVTM, CDR2 ANQGSEA. The CDR3 extends over 18 amino acids. Trimming pared 4 bases from V and 0 bases from J, leaving 19 bases between.

The chain employs TRBV5-1 and TRBJ2-2; the D is unclear. Trimming pared 4 bases from V and 2 bases from J, leaving 18 bases between. CDR3 length: 17 amino acids. The germline CDR1 and CDR2 sequences are SGHRS and YFSETQ. Here the CDR3 reads CASSGRSGGYNTGELFF. Written as DNA, the CDR3 is TGCGCCAGCAGCGGAAGGTCTGGCGGTTACAACACCGGGGAGCTGTTTTTT. Based on the CDR3 plus reference TRBV5-1 and TRBJ2-2, the full variable domain is KAGVTQTPRYLIKTRGQQVTLSCSPISGHRSVSWYQQTPGQGLQFLFEYFSETQRNKGNFPGRFSGRQFSNSRSEMNVSTLELGDSALYLCASSGRSGGYNTGELFFGEGSRLTVL.

V is TRBV2 and J is TRBJ2-1, with 13 bases aligning to TRBD2. The trim removed 6 bases at V and 7 bases at J, leaving 6 bases unmatched. CDR1 and CDR2 (germline): SNHLY, FYNNEI. The CDR3 is made up of 15 amino acids. The CDR3 region is CASRPLAGGPNEQFF. The CDR3 coding sequence is TGTGCCAGCAGGCCACTAGCGGGAGGGCCTAATGAGCAGTTCTTC.

The chain is built from TRBV28 and TRBJ1-1; D may be TRBD1 (6 bases). The CDR3 is 15 amino acids. Germline V CDR1 and CDR2: MDHEN, SYDVKM. Trimming pared 3 bases from V and 5 bases from J, leaving 16 bases between. CDR3: CASSFIRAGETEAFF. CDR3 DNA sequence: TGTGCCAGCAGTTTTATACGGGCAGGGGAAACTGAAGCTTTCTTT.

V usage is TRBV30 and J usage is TRBJ1-2; 9 bases fit TRBD1. The CDR3 has 13 residues. Looked up from germline, CDR1 is GTSNPN and CDR2 is SVGIG (reference sequence). Losses at the gene ends were 4 bases for V and 8 bases for J; bases not matched to a gene: 8. The CDR3 nucleotides are TGTGCCTGGAATCAGGACAGGGGAGAGGGCTACACCTTC. As protein: CAWNQDRGEGYTF.

The rearrangement joins TRBV4-1 to TRBJ1-5; 7 nucleotides match TRBD1. V shed 4 bases, J shed 3 bases, and the junction held 9 bases outside the gene matches. This CDR3 is 16 amino acids long. Germline V gives CDR1 MGHRA, CDR2 YSYEKL. The CDR3 bases are TGCGCCAGCAGCCCCGTCCTAGGGGGCGCCAATCAGCCCCAGCATTTT. Amino acids: CASSPVLGGANQPQHF.

The V call is TRBV5-8, the J call TRBJ2-6; weak D call: TRBD1 (5 bases). Between the trimmed V and J ends, which lost 3 bases and 1 base, there was a span of 11 bases. Germline loops: CDR1 SGHTS, CDR2 YDEGEE. The CDR3 extends over 16 amino acids. In nucleotides, the CDR3 is TGTGCCAGCAGCTACAGGTTCCAGTCTGGGGCCAACGTCCTGACTTTC. It specifies CASSYRFQSGANVLTF.

The rearrangement uses TRBV7-3 and TRBJ2-5, with D tentatively TRBD2 (6 bases). The CDR3 covers 13 residues. The germline CDR1 and CDR2 sequences are SGHTA and FQGTGA. The V gene lost 5 bases and the J gene lost 7 bases, with 14 bases spanning the gap. The CDR3: CASSPQVGGTQYF. CDR3 DNA: TGTGCCAGCAGCCCCCAGGTGGGAGGGACCCAGTACTTC.

The J gene is TRBJ2-3, the V gene TRBV11-1; 16 nucleotides align to TRBD2. V lost 5 bases, J lost 4 bases, and 3 bases stayed unmatched. Germline assignment: CDR1 SGHAT and CDR2 FQDESV (reference sequence). This CDR3 contains 16 residues. The CDR3 sequence: CASSGGTSGRADTQYF. For the CDR3, the DNA is TGTGCCAGCAGCGGAGGGACTAGCGGGAGGGCAGATACGCAGTATTTT.

The chain combines TRBV7-9 with TRBJ2-3; weak D call: TRBD1 (6 bases). This CDR3 is built from 13 residues. Trimming took 3 bases from V and 3 from J, leaving 7 bases between them. Germline V gene data show CDR1 as SEHNR and CDR2 as FQNEAQ (reference sequence). CDR3 nucleotides: TGTGCCAGCAGCTTTACAGGGACAGATACGCAGTATTTT. It is translated as CASSFTGTDTQYF.

This chain joins TRBV9 and TRBJ1-5, with no clear D. Germline loops: CDR1 SGDLS, CDR2 YYNGEE. Trimming left V 3 bases short and J 2 bases short, with 12 bases between. The CDR3 extends over 15 amino acids. CDR3 nucleotides: TGTGCCAGCAGCGCCCCCTCTCGGGGCAATCAGCCCCAGCATTTT. This codes for CASSAPSRGNQPQHF. Filled out from reference TRBV9 and TRBJ1-5, the complete variable domain reads DSGVTQTPKHLITATGQRVTLRCSPRSGDLSVYWYQQSLDQGLQFLIQYYNGEERAKGNILERFSAQQFPDLHSELNLSSLELGDSALYFCASSAPSRGNQPQHFGDGTRLSIL.

The chain links TRBV27 to TRBJ1-2; 9 bases agree with TRBD1. V dropped 4 bases and J dropped 9; count of bases not matched to a gene: 15. The CDR3 loop spans 16 amino acids. Germline V gene sequence: CDR1 MNHEY, CDR2 SMNVEV (reference sequence). This CDR3 reads CASSSTYPGTGNRYTF. The CDR3 coding sequence is TGTGCCAGCAGTTCTACATATCCCGGGACAGGGAATCGCTACACCTTC.

V usage is TRBV2 and J usage is TRBJ1-1; D gene uncertain. The CDR3 has 12 residues. Germline V gene sequence: CDR1 SNHLY, CDR2 FYNNEI. V lost 2 bases and J lost 10, with 11 bases in between. DNA of the CDR3: TGTGCCAGCAGTGAAAAGTTGGCCCTAGCTTTCTTT. Translation: CASSEKLALAFF.

V usage is TRBV5-8 and J usage is TRBJ2-2, with D perhaps matching TRBD1 (6 bases). Per germline, CDR1 SGHTS and CDR2 YDEGEE. The ends were cut back, 3 bases at V and 5 bases at J, with 17 bases in the middle. The CDR3 consists of 16 residues. The CDR3 protein is CASSSRQVGGTGELFF. CDR3 DNA sequence: TGTGCCAGCAGCTCGCGTCAAGTAGGGGGAACCGGGGAGCTGTTTTTT.

This clone occurred a few times. This sequence joins TRBV27 and TRBJ1-2; the match to TRBD1 covers 7 bases. Germline V gene data show CDR1 as MNHEY and CDR2 as SMNVEV (reference sequence). With V trimmed by 3 bases and J by 5 bases, 3 bases remained unmatched. This CDR3 has 13 amino acids. In DNA form, the CDR3 reads TGTGCCAGCAGTTTGGCCAGGGGGTATGGCTACACCTTC. Protein: CASSLARGYGYTF.

CDR3 region: CASSARGGDNSPLHF. In DNA, the CDR3 is TGTGCCAGCAGCGCGCGGGGAGGGGATAATTCACCCCTCCACTTT. This chain connects TRBV7-2 to TRBJ1-6; tentative D call: TRBD1 (5 bases). The CDR3 sequence is 15 residues long. The germline V gene has CDR1 SGHTA and CDR2 FQGNSA. Trimming took off 5 bases at V and 5 bases at J, with 13 bases between the two ends.

This rearrangement joins TRBV28 to TRBJ2-1, with D tentatively TRBD2 (5 bases). The V gene's germline CDR1 is MDHEN and CDR2 SYDVKM. V was shortened by 8 bases and J by 7 bases, with 15 bases between the two germline ends. This CDR3 is 13 amino acids long. CDR3 DNA sequence: TGTGCCAGCCTAGCTGCCGGGGTGAATGAGCAGTTCTTC. Translating gives CASLAAGVNEQFF.

The CDR3 DNA sequence: TGTGCCAGCAGCTTCGGAAGGGAGGATGGCTACACCTTC. It is translated as CASSFGREDGYTF. The chain recombines TRBV5-6 with TRBJ1-2, with no clear D. V lost 2 bases to trimming and J lost 6 bases, with 11 bases between them. The CDR3 is made up of 13 amino acids. Per the germline V gene, CDR1 is SGHDT and CDR2 is YYEEEE. Based on the CDR3 plus reference TRBV5-6 and TRBJ1-2, the full variable domain is DAGVTQSPTHLIKTRGQQVTLRCSPKSGHDTVSWYQQALGQGPQFIFQYYEEEERQRGNFPDRFSGHQFPNYSSELNVNALLLGDSALYLCASSFGREDGYTFGSGTRLTVV.

The chain has TRBV5-1 and TRBJ1-3; 7 nucleotides align to TRBD1. The V and J ends lost 6 bases and 3 bases, in that order; junction bases with no gene match: 9. This CDR3 contains 15 residues. Germline loops: CDR1 SGHRS, CDR2 YFSETQ. The CDR3 reads CASNPGTDGGNTIYF. The CDR3 DNA reads as TGCGCCAGCAACCCCGGGACAGATGGTGGAAACACCATATATTTT. The entire variable domain, with the rest obtained from reference TRBV5-1 and TRBJ1-3, is as follows: KAGVTQTPRYLIKTRGQQVTLSCSPISGHRSVSWYQQTPGQGLQFLFEYFSETQRNKGNFPGRFSGRQFSNSRSEMNVSTLELGDSALYLCASNPGTDGGNTIYFGEGSWLTVV.

V and J are TRBV12-5 and TRBJ2-5; a possible D gene is TRBD2 (5 bases). The CDR3 covers 14 residues. CDR1 is LGHNT and CDR2 is FRNRAP in the germline V gene. Trimming took off 5 bases at V and 2 bases at J, with 12 bases between the two ends. CDR3 amino acids: CASGPGRDQETQYF. CDR3 in DNA: TGTGCTAGTGGTCCAGGCCGGGATCAAGAGACCCAGTACTTC.

J is TRBJ2-7 and V is TRBV28; D may be TRBD1 (5 bases). The germline gives CDR1 MDHEN, CDR2 SYDVKM. Trimming pared 6 bases from V and 2 bases from J, leaving 11 bases between. The CDR3 loop spans 13 amino acids. The CDR3 DNA sequence: TGTGCCAGCAGGCCAGGGCCAGCCTACGAGCAGTACTTC. Its protein is CASRPGPAYEQYF.

V is TRBV28 and J is TRBJ2-7; 12 nucleotides match TRBD2. V was pared by 3 bases and J by 2 bases, with 5 bases of the junction left unmatched. Germline V gene data show CDR1 as MDHEN and CDR2 as SYDVKM. The CDR3 sequence is 16 residues long. The CDR3 spells CASSLATSGGTYEQYF. The CDR3 nucleotides are TGTGCCAGCAGTTTGGCGACTAGCGGGGGAACCTACGAGCAGTACTTC.

This clone was seen just once. This chain joins TRBV5-1 and TRBJ2-2; D is possibly TRBD1 (6 bases). With 5 bases removed from V and 5 bases from J, the gap between germline ends came to 13 bases. Germline CDR1 reads SGHRS; CDR2 reads YFSETQ. The CDR3 sequence is 14 residues long. CDR3 region: CASSSRGETGELFF. CDR3 coding DNA: TGCGCCAGCAGTAGCAGGGGCGAGACCGGGGAGCTGTTTTTT.

The chain carries TRBV6-1 and TRBJ1-5; D gene uncertain. The length of the CDR3 is 14 residues. V dropped 3 bases and J dropped 2 bases, with 8 bases sitting between them. In germline, CDR1 is MNHNS, CDR2 SASEGT. DNA of the CDR3: TGTGCCAGCAGTGATTCCCTCGGCAATCAGCCCCAGCATTTT. Translated: CASSDSLGNQPQHF.